The clone carrying this T cell receptor beta chain was recorded once. Its specificity is not known. The data are from a study of cytomegalovirus exposure and HLA in healthy donors. Whole-study findings and limits: Roughly even sequencing depth across donors was the assumption behind the presence/absence analyses. Later analysis identified about 18,000 TCR beta sequences associated with HLA alleles, using a false discovery rate threshold of 0.05. Most TCR sequences were rare, but some public TCRs occurred in many donors.

The primer mix had 60 Vbeta and 13 Jbeta primers. Only in-frame clones appear in the TCRdb table, and some are missing; sequencing was by immunoSEQ multiplex PCR. The table shows about 59,000 clones, with about 81% occurring only once. The sequenced material came from PBMCs. The receptor was isolated from a man younger than 45 in good health and CMV-seropositive.

In DNA, the CDR3 is TGTGCCAGCAGCGCAGGAAGGATGGGCTCCTATGGCTACACCTTC. Its translation: CASSAGRMGSYGYTF. This sequence joins TRBV9 and TRBJ1-2; no clear D gene. Per germline, CDR1 SGDLS and CDR2 YYNGEE. V was clipped by 3 bases and J by 4 bases, with 16 bases between them. The CDR3 is made up of 15 amino acids.